Below are 27 T cell receptor beta chains sequenced from a single sample in a study of T cell responses to AZD1222 COVID-19 vaccine. Using immunoSEQ multiplex PCR, the repertoire was profiled, and TCRdb retains in-frame clones only, with some absent. The sample consists of around 160,000 clones, around 88% of them appearing once. The sequencing here drew on peripheral blood, taken on day 0 of AZD1222 vaccination. These receptors all come from an adult in good health.

The chain is built from TRBV11-2 and TRBJ2-5; D gene unclear. Deletions cut 1 base from V and 5 bases from J, with 8 bases between. There are 13 residues in the CDR3. Germline values: CDR1 SGHAT, CDR2 FQNNGV. The CDR3 protein is CASSLGARETQYF. Written as DNA, the CDR3 is TGTGCCAGCAGCTTAGGGGCCCGGGAGACCCAGTACTTC.

The chain is built from TRBV27 and TRBJ1-1, with D perhaps matching TRBD1 (6 bases). Germline V gene sequence: CDR1 MNHEY, CDR2 SMNVEV (reference sequence). V shed 6 bases and J shed 3 bases, with 14 bases lying between them. The CDR3 covers 14 residues. CDR3 bases: TGTGCCAGCAGCCCAAGGGGGGCGGACACTGAAGCTTTCTTT. Translation gives CASSPRGADTEAFF.

This chain connects TRBV6-2 or TRBV6-3 to TRBJ1-2; no reliable D call. The length of the CDR3 is 13 residues. CDR1 MNHEY and CDR2 SVGEGT come from the germline V gene. Trimming left V 5 bases short and J 5 bases short, with 12 bases between. In DNA, the CDR3 is TGTGCCAGCAGTGTTGGGCACGCGTATGGCTACACCTTC. Translated: CASSVGHAYGYTF.

The chain employs TRBV19 and TRBJ2-7; D gene unclear. The germline CDR1 and CDR2 sequences are LNHDA and SQIVND (reference sequence). This CDR3 contains 17 residues. Deletions cut 5 bases from V and 2 bases from J, with 22 bases between. CDR3: CASSPTQTAISTYEQYF. The CDR3 region has the DNA TGTGCCAGTAGTCCCACCCAAACAGCGATAAGTACCTACGAGCAGTACTTC.

The rearrangement links TRBV5-1 to TRBJ2-7; D not certain. Deletions cut 3 bases from V and 2 bases from J, with 21 bases between. CDR1 and CDR2 (germline): SGHRS, YFSETQ. The CDR3 has 17 residues. For the CDR3, the DNA is TGCGCCAGCAGCTCCGGATGGTCCAGCCTGGGCGCCTACGAGCAGTACTTC. It yields the protein CASSSGWSSLGAYEQYF.

The chain employs TRBV3-1 (or the pseudogene TRBV3-2) and TRBJ1-2, with 8 bases fitting TRBD1. V shed 3 bases, J shed 8 bases, and the junction held 14 bases outside the gene matches. Per the germline V gene, CDR1 is LGHDT and CDR2 is YNNKEL (reference sequence). The length of the CDR3 is 16 residues. Here the CDR3 DNA reads TGTGCCAGCAGCCACCTGGACAGGGCTTTTGGAGGGGGCTACACCTTC. Translation gives CASSHLDRAFGGGYTF.

The gene calls are TRBV7-9 and TRBJ2-3; D is undetermined. The CDR3 sequence is 13 residues long. The germline V gene encodes CDR1 SEHNR and CDR2 FQNEAQ (reference sequence). The V gene lost 5 bases and the J gene lost 4 bases, with 10 bases spanning the gap. CDR3 in DNA: TGTGCCAGCAGCGCGTCAGGCCCAGATACGCAGTATTTT. It codes for CASSASGPDTQYF. The full variable domain, rest sourced from reference TRBV7-9 and TRBJ2-3, is DTGVSQNPRHKITKRGQNVTFRCDPISEHNRLYWYRQTLGQGPEFLTYFQNEAQLEKSRLLSDRFSAERPKGSFSTLEIQRTEQGDSAMYLCASSASGPDTQYFGPGTRLTVL.

The chain carries TRBV7-3 and TRBJ1-6; 8 nucleotides match TRBD1. Germline V lookup: CDR1 SGHTA, CDR2 FQGTGA. Trimming took 6 bases from V and 7 from J; bases not matched to a gene: 5. The CDR3 runs to 14 residues. This CDR3 reads CASREQGVNSPLHF. The CDR3 DNA reads TGTGCCAGCAGGGAACAGGGGGTGAATTCACCCCTCCACTTT.

This rearrangement joins TRBV4-1 to TRBJ1-1; 8 positions agree with TRBD1. CDR3 length equals 17 residues. After removal of 0 bases from V and 10 bases from J, the junction contained 16 bases not matched to a gene. Germline CDR1 and CDR2: MGHRA and YSYEKL. CDR3: CASSQDYTGTGPPGAFF. The DNA for the CDR3 is TGCGCCAGCAGCCAAGACTACACCGGGACAGGACCTCCGGGAGCTTTCTTT.

V gene TRBV7-3 combines with J gene TRBJ2-1; 8 bases map to TRBD2. The length of the CDR3 is 14 residues. V shed 5 bases and J 6 bases; nucleotides not matched to a gene: 6. Germline V gives CDR1 SGHTA, CDR2 FQGTGA. In DNA form, the CDR3 reads TGTGCCAGCAGCCCCGGGGGGGCGCTCAATGAGCAGTTCTTC. This codes for CASSPGGALNEQFF.

The rearrangement joins TRBV11-3 to TRBJ2-3; maybe TRBD2 (5 bases). Germline CDR1 SGHNT, CDR2 YENEEA. The CDR3 contains 16 residues. Between the trimmed V and J ends, which lost 4 bases and 1 base, there was a span of 15 bases. The CDR3: CASSSVSRGRTDTQYF. The CDR3 nucleotides are TGTGCCAGCAGCTCCGTCAGCCGCGGGCGCACAGATACGCAGTATTTT. The full variable domain, rest sourced from reference TRBV11-3 and TRBJ2-3, is EAGVVQSPRYKIIEKKQPVAFWCNPISGHNTLYWYLQNLGQGPELLIRYENEEAVDDSQLPKDRFSAERLKGVDSTLKIQPAELGDSAVYLCASSSVSRGRTDTQYFGPGTRLTVL.

The genes are TRBV4-2 and TRBJ2-2, with 15 bases identical to TRBD2. Trimming took 3 bases from V and 5 from J; bases not matched to a gene: 4. CDR3 length equals 17 residues. Germline CDR1 LGHNA, CDR2 YNFKEQ. Written as DNA, the CDR3 is TGTGCCAGCAGCCACGGACTAGCGGGGGGGCCAACCGGGGAGCTGTTTTTT. Amino acid sequence: CASSHGLAGGPTGELFF.

The V call is TRBV3-1 (or the pseudogene TRBV3-2), the J call TRBJ2-1; the match to TRBD2 covers 7 bases. This CDR3 is built from 12 residues. Per the germline V gene, CDR1 is LGHDT and CDR2 is YNNKEL (reference sequence). The V gene end was trimmed by 4 bases and the J gene end by 7 bases; junction bases not matched to a gene: 1. CDR3 coding DNA: TGTGCCAGCAGCCGACTAGCAAATGAGCAGTTCTTC. Its protein product is CASSRLANEQFF.

This chain links TRBV29-1 with TRBJ2-5; TRBD2 agrees at 9 bases. There are 13 residues in the CDR3. J gave up 6 bases and V 3 bases, and 5 bases lay outside the gene matches. Germline CDR1 and CDR2: SQVTM and ANQGSEA. The CDR3 protein is CSVERGGGKTQYF. As DNA, the CDR3 is TGCAGCGTTGAGCGGGGGGGCGGGAAGACCCAGTACTTC.

The chain couples TRBV18 to TRBJ2-7; TRBD1 agrees at 8 bases. J was trimmed by 0 bases and V by 6 bases; bases with no gene match: 4. The CDR3 length is 14 residues. CDR1 is KGHSH and CDR2 is LQKENI in the germline V gene. The DNA of the CDR3 is TGTGCCAGCTCCGCAGGGACAGGCTCCTACGAGCAGTACTTC. Its translation is CASSAGTGSYEQYF.

The gene calls are TRBV19 and TRBJ2-1; a weak D match, TRBD2 (5 bases). Trimming removed 6 bases from V and 0 bases from J, with 9 bases in between. CDR3 size: 14 residues. Germline loops: CDR1 LNHDA, CDR2 SQIVND (reference sequence). The CDR3 DNA sequence: TGTGCCAGTAGACCCGACTACTCCTACAATGAGCAGTTCTTC. This codes for CASRPDYSYNEQFF. The complete variable domain, with remaining parts taken from reference TRBV19 and TRBJ2-1, reads DGGITQSPKYLFRKEGQNVTLSCEQNLNHDAMYWYRQDPGQGLRLIYYSQIVNDFQKGDIAEGYSVSREKKESFPLTVTSAQKNPTAFYLCASRPDYSYNEQFFGPGTRLTVL.

The rearrangement links TRBV5-4 to TRBJ2-5; D gene uncertain. Germline values: CDR1 SGHNT, CDR2 YYREEE (reference sequence). The ends were cut back, 0 bases at V and 5 bases at J, with 11 bases in the middle. This CDR3 is 14 amino acids long. The chain's CDR3 is CASSLGTREETQYF. Written as DNA, the CDR3 is TGTGCCAGCAGCTTGGGCACGCGCGAGGAGACCCAGTACTTC.

This clone came up a few times. The rearrangement links TRBV28 to TRBJ1-2, with D unresolved. The CDR3 runs to 10 residues. From germline, CDR1 is MDHEN and CDR2 SYDVKM. V was clipped by 8 bases and J by 7 bases, with 8 bases between them. The CDR3 region is CASGLRGYTF. The CDR3 coding sequence is TGTGCCAGCGGGCTTCGTGGCTACACCTTC.

The chain recombines TRBV3-1 (or the pseudogene TRBV3-2) with TRBJ2-3; TRBD2 agrees at 8 bases. This CDR3 comprises 16 residues. The trim removed 4 bases at V and 5 bases at J, leaving 11 bases unmatched. Germline V gene data show CDR1 as LGHDT and CDR2 as YNNKEL (reference sequence). The CDR3 here is CASSPFHAGGEDTQYF. Here the CDR3 DNA reads TGTGCCAGCAGCCCCTTTCATGCCGGGGGGGAAGATACGCAGTATTTT.

The CDR3 DNA reads TGTGCCAGCAGCTTCTCGGTCCCGTCGGGCTACACCTTC. Translated, it gives CASSFSVPSGYTF. The rearrangement uses TRBV7-2 and TRBJ1-2; D call uncertain. CDR1 SGHTA and CDR2 FQGNSA come from the germline V gene. V lost 3 bases and J 8 bases, leaving 13 bases between the germline ends. The CDR3 is made up of 13 amino acids. The variable domain in full, completed from reference TRBV7-2 and TRBJ1-2, reads GAGVSQSPSNKVTEKGKDVELRCDPISGHTALYWYRQSLGQGLEFLIYFQGNSAPDKSGLPSDRFSAERTGGSVSTLTIQRTQQEDSAVYLCASSFSVPSGYTFGSGTRLTVV.

The CDR3 is CASSTDRWDSPLHF. In nucleotides, the CDR3 is TGTGCCAGCAGCACTGACAGGTGGGATTCACCCCTCCACTTT. This chain joins TRBV11-1 and TRBJ1-6; D perhaps matches TRBD1 (6 bases). V lost 5 bases and J 8 bases, leaving 13 bases between the germline ends. The CDR3 covers 14 residues. CDR1 is SGHAT and CDR2 is FQDESV in the germline V gene (reference sequence).

The chain uses TRBV28 and TRBJ1-3; D is undetermined. V lost 4 bases, J lost 0 bases, and 10 bases lay in between. There are 15 residues in the CDR3. CDR1 is MDHEN, CDR2 SYDVKM, per germline. The CDR3 nucleotides read TGTGCCAGCAGTTCCCGAGGATACTCTGGAAACACCATATATTTT. It encodes CASSSRGYSGNTIYF.

The chain couples TRBV28 to TRBJ1-2; D remains unclear. Between the trimmed V and J ends, which lost 3 bases and 1 base, there was a span of 18 bases. The germline V gene encodes CDR1 MDHEN and CDR2 SYDVKM. This CDR3 comprises 17 residues. The CDR3 DNA reads as TGTGCCAGCAGTTTCGCTGCGACGGCAGGCGATAACTATGGCTACACCTTC. Translation gives CASSFAATAGDNYGYTF.

CDR3 in DNA: TGTGCCAGCAGACCAACAGGGATCTACGAGCAGTACTTC. It encodes CASRPTGIYEQYF. The chain joins TRBV28 to TRBJ2-7; D possibly corresponds to TRBD1 (6 bases). This CDR3 spans 13 amino acids. With 6 bases removed from V and 3 bases from J, the gap between germline ends came to 12 bases. From germline, CDR1 is MDHEN and CDR2 SYDVKM.

The rearrangement uses TRBV3-1 (or the pseudogene TRBV3-2) and TRBJ2-7; 12 nucleotides align to TRBD2. From germline, CDR1 is LGHDT and CDR2 YNNKEL (reference sequence). The CDR3 length is 15 residues. With 1 base clipped from V and 3 bases from J, the junction kept 1 base outside the gene matches. The CDR3 DNA sequence: TGTGCCAGCAGCCAAGGGACTAGCGGGATCTACGAGCAGTACTTC. Residues: CASSQGTSGIYEQYF.

This chain joins TRBV6-1 and TRBJ1-2; D is perhaps TRBD1 (6 bases). V gave up 3 bases and J gave up 4 bases, with 15 bases separating them. This CDR3 is built from 15 residues. From germline, CDR1 is MNHNS and CDR2 SASEGT. CDR3 DNA: TGTGCCAGCAGTGACGCCCGGGGGGGCGTCTATGGCTACACCTTC. This translates into CASSDARGGVYGYTF.

The V call is TRBV2, the J call TRBJ1-3; 7 bases line up with TRBD1. Germline V gene sequence: CDR1 SNHLY, CDR2 FYNNEI. The V and J ends lost 7 bases and 0 bases, in that order; junction bases with no gene match: 3. CDR3 length equals 14 residues. The DNA for the CDR3 is TGTGCCAGCAAGGGACAGCTCTCTGGAAACACCATATATTTT. Translating it yields CASKGQLSGNTIYF.